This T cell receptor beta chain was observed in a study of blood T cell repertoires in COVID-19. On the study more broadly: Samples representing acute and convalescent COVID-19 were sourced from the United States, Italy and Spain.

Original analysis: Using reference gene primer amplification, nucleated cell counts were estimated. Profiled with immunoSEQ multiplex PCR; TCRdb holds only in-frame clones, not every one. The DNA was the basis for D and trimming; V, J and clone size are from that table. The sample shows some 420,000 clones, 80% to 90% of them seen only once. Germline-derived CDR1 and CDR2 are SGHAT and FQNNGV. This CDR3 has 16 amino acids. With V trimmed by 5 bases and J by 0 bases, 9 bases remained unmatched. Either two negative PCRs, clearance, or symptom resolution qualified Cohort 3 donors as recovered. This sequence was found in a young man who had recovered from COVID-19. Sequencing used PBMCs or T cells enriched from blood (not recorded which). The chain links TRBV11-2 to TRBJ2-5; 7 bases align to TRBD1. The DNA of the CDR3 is TGTGCCAGCAGCGACGGGACAGACGCCTACCAAGAGACCCAGTACTTC. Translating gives CASSDGTDAYQETQYF.